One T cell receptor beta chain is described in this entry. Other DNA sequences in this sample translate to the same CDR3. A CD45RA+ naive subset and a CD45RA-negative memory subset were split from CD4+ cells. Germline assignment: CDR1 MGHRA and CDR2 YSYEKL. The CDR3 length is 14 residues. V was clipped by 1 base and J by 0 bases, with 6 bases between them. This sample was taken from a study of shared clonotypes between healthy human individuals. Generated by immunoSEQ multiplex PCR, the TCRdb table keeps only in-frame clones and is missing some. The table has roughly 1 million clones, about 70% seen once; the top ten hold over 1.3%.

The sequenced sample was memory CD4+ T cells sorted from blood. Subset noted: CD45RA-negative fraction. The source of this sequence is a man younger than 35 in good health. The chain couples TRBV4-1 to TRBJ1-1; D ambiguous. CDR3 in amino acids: CASSQGPMNTEAFF. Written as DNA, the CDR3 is TGCGCCAGCAGCCAAGGCCCAATGAACACTGAAGCTTTCTTT.